This is a list of T cell receptor beta chains from one sample in a study of radiotherapy plus CTLA-4 blockade in lung cancer. Some clones are missing from TCRdb's copy, which holds only in-frame ones; the method was immunoSEQ multiplex PCR. The data contain around 70,000 clones, about nine tenths of them singletons. The material sequenced was peripheral blood, taken from a patient treated with radiotherapy plus ipilimumab. These receptors were taken from a human donor with non-small cell lung cancer that progressed on radiotherapy plus ipilimumab. Each CDR3 is given without its conserved first and last residue. A D gene is named only where the DNA matches it firmly.

>TRBD1|TRBV13|TRBJ1-3
ASSTDRGTGNTIY
>-|TRBV18|TRBJ1-2
ASSPLGQYGYT
>TRBD1|TRBV27|TRBJ1-3
ASRSLTGDNSGNTIY
>TRBD2|TRBV27|TRBJ2-3
ASSSRLAENTDTQY
>TRBD1|TRBV2|TRBJ2-7
ASKGQGLYEQY
>-|TRBV4-2|TRBJ2-2
ASSQGRPAGELF
>TRBD1|TRBV29-1|TRBJ2-3
SGMGQGVTDTQY
>-|TRBV7-2|TRBJ2-7
ASSYRIAYEQY
>TRBD1|TRBV30|TRBJ2-7
AWSLQGMSRKQY
>-|TRBV18|TRBJ1-5
ASRKWPQH
>-|TRBV7-9|TRBJ1-4
ASSRTGATNEKLF
>-|TRBV6-1|TRBJ2-7
ASSVGPSSYEQY
>TRBD1|TRBV18|TRBJ1-1
ASSPRDRGSNTEAF
>-|TRBV28|TRBJ1-2
ASSLSTFQGGYT
>TRBD2|TRBV27|TRBJ2-1
ASSPGLTDNEQF
>-|TRBV4-1|TRBJ2-1
ASSQGGTGHNEQF
>-|TRBV5-1|TRBJ2-5
ASSLAPQGSQETQY
>TRBD1|TRBV9|TRBJ2-1
ASSERGGQSYNEQF
>-|TRBV10-3|TRBJ2-7
AISGDYPYEQY
>TRBD1|TRBV28|TRBJ1-1
ASSYTGQANTEAF
>-|TRBV29-1|TRBJ1-1
SVEFRGVWNTEAF
>TRBD2|TRBV10-3|TRBJ2-7
AISERRAGTFYEQY
>-|TRBV2|TRBJ2-5
ASSEFWGTQY
>-|TRBV5-1|TRBJ1-5
ASSLEGSNQPQH
>-|TRBV6-5|TRBJ1-2
ASSSRQVGGYT
>-|TRBV27|TRBJ2-2
ARSRGLGELF
>TRBD1|TRBV7-3|TRBJ2-1
ASSFTGDHEQF
>-|TRBV25-1|TRBJ2-3
ASSARRIPDTQY
>-|TRBV28|TRBJ2-5
AAGQAKSQETQY
>TRBD2|TRBV5-1|TRBJ2-3
ASSPSLAGGTDTQY
>-|TRBV6-1|TRBJ2-3
ASSSRSGTDTQY
>-|TRBV28|TRBJ2-2
ASSPSRPGELF
>-|TRBV19|TRBJ1-5
ASSIGGARSQPQH
>-|TRBV18|TRBJ1-4
ASSPTVATNEKLF
>TRBD1|TRBV7-2|TRBJ2-7
ASSIRTGGGYEQY
>-|TRBV5-4|TRBJ1-1
ASSLESRGPEAF
>-|TRBV27|TRBJ1-5
ASSVGQFNQPQH
>TRBD2|TRBV5-6|TRBJ2-2
ASSLVETSGRELF
>-|TRBV29-1|TRBJ1-2
SATTGTDYGYT
>TRBD2|TRBV7-2|TRBJ2-2
ASSLGTSGTGELF
>-|TRBV5-4|TRBJ2-5
ASSLFSQETQY
>-|TRBV28|TRBJ2-1
ASSVLGTEREQF
>TRBD2|TRBV18|TRBJ2-1
ASSPGTRNINEQF